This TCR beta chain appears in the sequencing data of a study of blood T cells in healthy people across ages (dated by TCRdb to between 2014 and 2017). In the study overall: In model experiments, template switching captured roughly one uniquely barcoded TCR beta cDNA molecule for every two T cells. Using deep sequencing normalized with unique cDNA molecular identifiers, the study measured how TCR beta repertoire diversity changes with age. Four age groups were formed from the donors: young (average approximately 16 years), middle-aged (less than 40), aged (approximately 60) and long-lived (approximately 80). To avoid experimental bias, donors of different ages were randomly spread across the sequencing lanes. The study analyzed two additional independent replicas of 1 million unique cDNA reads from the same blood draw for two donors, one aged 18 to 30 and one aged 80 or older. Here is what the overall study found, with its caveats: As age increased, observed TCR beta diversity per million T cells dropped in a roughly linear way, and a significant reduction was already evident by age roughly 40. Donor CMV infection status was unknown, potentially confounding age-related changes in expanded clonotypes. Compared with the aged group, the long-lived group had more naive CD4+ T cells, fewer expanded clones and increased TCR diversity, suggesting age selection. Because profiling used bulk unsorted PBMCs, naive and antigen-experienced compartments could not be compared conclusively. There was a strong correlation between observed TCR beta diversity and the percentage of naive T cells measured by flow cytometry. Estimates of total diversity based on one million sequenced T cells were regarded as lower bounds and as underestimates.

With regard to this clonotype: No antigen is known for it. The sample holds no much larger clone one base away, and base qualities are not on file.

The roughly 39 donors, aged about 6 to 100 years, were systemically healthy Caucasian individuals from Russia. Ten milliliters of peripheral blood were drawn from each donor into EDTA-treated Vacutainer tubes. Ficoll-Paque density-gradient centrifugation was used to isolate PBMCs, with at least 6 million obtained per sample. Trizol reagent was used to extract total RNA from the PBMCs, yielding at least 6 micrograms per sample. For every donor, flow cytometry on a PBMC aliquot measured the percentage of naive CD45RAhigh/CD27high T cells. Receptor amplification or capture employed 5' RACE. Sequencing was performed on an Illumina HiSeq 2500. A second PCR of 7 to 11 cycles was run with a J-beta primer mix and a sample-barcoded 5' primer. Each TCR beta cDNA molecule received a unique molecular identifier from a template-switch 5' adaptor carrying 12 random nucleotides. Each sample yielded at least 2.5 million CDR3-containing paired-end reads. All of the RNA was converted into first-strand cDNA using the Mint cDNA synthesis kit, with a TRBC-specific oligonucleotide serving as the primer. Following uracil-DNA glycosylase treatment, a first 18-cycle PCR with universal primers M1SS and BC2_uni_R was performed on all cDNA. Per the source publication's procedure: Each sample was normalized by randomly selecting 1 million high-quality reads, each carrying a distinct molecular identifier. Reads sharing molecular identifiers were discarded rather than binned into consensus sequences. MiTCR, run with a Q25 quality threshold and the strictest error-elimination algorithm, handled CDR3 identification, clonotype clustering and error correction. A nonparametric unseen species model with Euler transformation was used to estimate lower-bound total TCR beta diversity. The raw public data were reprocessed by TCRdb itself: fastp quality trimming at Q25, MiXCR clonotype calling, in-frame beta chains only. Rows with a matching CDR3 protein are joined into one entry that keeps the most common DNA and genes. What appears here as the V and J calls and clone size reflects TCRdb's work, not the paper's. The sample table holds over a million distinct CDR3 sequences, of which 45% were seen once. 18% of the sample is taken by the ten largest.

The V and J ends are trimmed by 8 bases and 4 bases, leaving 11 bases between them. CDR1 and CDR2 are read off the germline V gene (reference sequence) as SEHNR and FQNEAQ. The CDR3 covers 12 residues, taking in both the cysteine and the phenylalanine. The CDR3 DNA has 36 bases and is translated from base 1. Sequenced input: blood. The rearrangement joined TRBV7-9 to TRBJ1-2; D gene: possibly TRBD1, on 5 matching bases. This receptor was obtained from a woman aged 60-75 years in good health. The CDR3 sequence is CASVGDLYGYTF. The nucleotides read TGTGCCAGCGTCGGGGACCTCTATGGCTACACCTTC.